The 4 T cell receptor beta chains below were found in one sample sequenced in a study of OX40 agonist ivuxolimab in advanced cancers. The library was produced with the immunoSEQ multiplex PCR assay. Imported from immuneACCESS, the table was reduced by TCRdb to in-frame sequences with V and J called. These copies leave out some clones; in studies compared against another copy, an unresolved V gene accounts for under half, and the cause of the remainder is not known. The sample records 45,000 to 60,000 clones, roughly nine tenths of which are singletons. The ten largest clones represent around 5.6% of the sample. The sequences come from CD4+ or CD8+ T cells sorted from blood, collected in a trial of the OX40 agonist ivuxolimab. These receptor sequences come from an adult with an advanced solid tumor such as melanoma, head and neck, liver or kidney cancer.

The rearrangement uses TRBV11-3 and TRBJ2-1; D is unresolved. CDR3 length equals 14 residues. Between the trimmed V and J ends, which lost 5 bases and 4 bases, there was a span of 12 bases. Germline lookup yields CDR1 SGHNT and CDR2 YENEEA. The CDR3 DNA is TGTGCCAGCAGCCCCTTCGGCGAGTACAATGAGCAGTTCTTC. It yields the protein CASSPFGEYNEQFF. The entire variable domain, with the rest obtained from reference TRBV11-3 and TRBJ2-1, is as follows: EAGVVQSPRYKIIEKKQPVAFWCNPISGHNTLYWYLQNLGQGPELLIRYENEEAVDDSQLPKDRFSAERLKGVDSTLKIQPAELGDSAVYLCASSPFGEYNEQFFGPGTRLTVL.

The sample holds a few counts of this clone. The J gene is TRBJ1-6, the V gene TRBV6-1; D gene uncertain. V was clipped by 0 bases and J by 11 bases, with 14 bases between them. This CDR3 has 15 amino acids. Germline V gene data show CDR1 as MNHNS and CDR2 as SASEGT. In DNA form, the CDR3 reads TGTGCCAGCAGTGAAGCGGGCCCGCTAGGGACACCCCTCCACTTT. It codes for CASSEAGPLGTPLHF.

This clone has a single count. The chain employs TRBV7-9 and TRBJ1-5, with D possibly TRBD1 on 6 matching bases. V lost 0 bases and J lost 0, with 12 bases in between. The CDR3 covers 17 residues. Germline V gene data show CDR1 as SEHNR and CDR2 as FQNEAQ (reference sequence). The CDR3 here is CASSLATGPYSNQPQHF. The CDR3, as DNA: TGTGCCAGCAGCTTAGCGACAGGACCTTATAGCAATCAGCCCCAGCATTTT.

The chain employs TRBV27 and TRBJ2-7; possible D gene TRBD1, 5 bases. V was clipped by 5 bases and J by 3 bases, with 14 bases between them. Germline CDR1 and CDR2: MNHEY and SMNVEV (reference sequence). CDR3 length equals 14 residues. The CDR3 DNA reads TGTGCCAGCAGTCCTTTAGACAGACGCTACGAGCAGTACGTC. It codes for CASSPLDRRYEQYV.